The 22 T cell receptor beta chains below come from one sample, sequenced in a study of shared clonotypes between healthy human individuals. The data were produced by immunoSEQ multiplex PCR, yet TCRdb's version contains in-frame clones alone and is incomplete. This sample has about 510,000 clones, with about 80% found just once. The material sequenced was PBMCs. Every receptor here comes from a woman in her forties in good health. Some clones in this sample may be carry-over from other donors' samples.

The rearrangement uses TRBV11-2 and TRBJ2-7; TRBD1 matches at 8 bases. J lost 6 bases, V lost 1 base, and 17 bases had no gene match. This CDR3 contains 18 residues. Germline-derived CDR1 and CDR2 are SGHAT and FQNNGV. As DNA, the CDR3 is TGTGCCAGCAGCTTAGCCCCAGGGGGCAACCCACTACTACTCGAGCAGTACTTC. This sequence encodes CASSLAPGGNPLLLEQYF.

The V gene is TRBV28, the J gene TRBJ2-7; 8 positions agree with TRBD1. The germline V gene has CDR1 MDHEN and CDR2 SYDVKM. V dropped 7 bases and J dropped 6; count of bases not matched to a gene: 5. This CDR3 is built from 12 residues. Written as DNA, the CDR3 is TGTGCCAGCAACGCCAGGGGGCGCGAGCAGTACTTC. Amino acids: CASNARGREQYF.

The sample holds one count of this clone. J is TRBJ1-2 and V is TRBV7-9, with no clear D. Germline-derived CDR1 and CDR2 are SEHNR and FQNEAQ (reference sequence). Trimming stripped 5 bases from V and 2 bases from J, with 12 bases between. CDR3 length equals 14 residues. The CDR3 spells CASSSLKENYGYTF. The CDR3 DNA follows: TGTGCCAGCAGCAGCCTCAAGGAAAACTATGGCTACACCTTC.

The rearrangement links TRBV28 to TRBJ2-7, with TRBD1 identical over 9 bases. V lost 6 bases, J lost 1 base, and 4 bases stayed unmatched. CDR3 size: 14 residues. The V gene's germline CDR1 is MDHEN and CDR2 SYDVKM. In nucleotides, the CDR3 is TGTGCCAGCAGCCAACAGGGGGCTTCCTACGAGCAGTACTTC. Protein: CASSQQGASYEQYF.

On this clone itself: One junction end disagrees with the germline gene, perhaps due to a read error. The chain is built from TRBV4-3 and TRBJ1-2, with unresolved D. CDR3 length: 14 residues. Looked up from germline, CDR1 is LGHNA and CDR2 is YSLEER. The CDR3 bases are TGCGCCGGCAGCCAAGGGCGCGTGGCGGATGGCTACACCTTC. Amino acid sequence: CAGSQGRVADGYTF.

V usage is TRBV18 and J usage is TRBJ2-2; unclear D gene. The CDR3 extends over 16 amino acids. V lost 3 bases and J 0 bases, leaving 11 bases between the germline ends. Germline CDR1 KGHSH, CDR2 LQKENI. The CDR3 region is CASSPGRTANTGELFF. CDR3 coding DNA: TGTGCCAGCTCACCGGGAAGGACCGCGAACACCGGGGAGCTGTTTTTT.

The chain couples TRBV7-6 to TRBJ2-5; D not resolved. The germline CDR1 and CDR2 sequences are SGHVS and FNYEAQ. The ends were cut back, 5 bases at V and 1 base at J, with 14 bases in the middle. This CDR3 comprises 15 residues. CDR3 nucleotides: TGTGCCAGCAGCCCAGGTGCCGGATCCCAAGAGACCCAGTACTTC. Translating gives CASSPGAGSQETQYF.

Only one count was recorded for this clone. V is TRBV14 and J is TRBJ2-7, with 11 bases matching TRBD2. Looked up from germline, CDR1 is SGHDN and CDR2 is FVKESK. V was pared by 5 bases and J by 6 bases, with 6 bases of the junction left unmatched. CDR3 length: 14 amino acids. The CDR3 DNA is TGTGCCAGCAGCAAACTAGCGGGGGACTCCGAGCAGTACTTC. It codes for CASSKLAGDSEQYF.

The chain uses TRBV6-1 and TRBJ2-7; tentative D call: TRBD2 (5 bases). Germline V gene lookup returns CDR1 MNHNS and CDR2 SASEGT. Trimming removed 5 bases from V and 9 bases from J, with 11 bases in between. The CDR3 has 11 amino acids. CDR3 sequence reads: CASSYQRMQYF. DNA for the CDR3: TGTGCCAGCAGTTACCAGCGGATGCAGTACTTC.

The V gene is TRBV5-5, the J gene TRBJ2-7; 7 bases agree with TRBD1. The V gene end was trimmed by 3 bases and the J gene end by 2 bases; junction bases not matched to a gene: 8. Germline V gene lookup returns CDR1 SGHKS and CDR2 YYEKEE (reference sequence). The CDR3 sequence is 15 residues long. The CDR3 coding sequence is TGTGCCAGCAGCTCGAACTTCGGACAGGCCTACGAGCAGTACTTC. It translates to CASSSNFGQAYEQYF. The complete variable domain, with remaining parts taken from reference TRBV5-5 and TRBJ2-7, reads DAGVTQSPTHLIKTRGQQVTLRCSPISGHKSVSWYQQVLGQGPQFIFQYYEKEERGRGNFPDRFSARQFPNYSSELNVNALLLGDSALYLCASSSNFGQAYEQYFGPGTRLTVT.

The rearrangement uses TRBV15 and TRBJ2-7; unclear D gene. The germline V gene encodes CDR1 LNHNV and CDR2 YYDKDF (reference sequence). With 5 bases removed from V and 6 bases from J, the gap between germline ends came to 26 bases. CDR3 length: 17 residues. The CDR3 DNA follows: TGTGCCACCAGCCAACCATCTTTTTGGGCCGCGCATGGCGAGCAGTACTTC. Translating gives CATSQPSFWAAHGEQYF. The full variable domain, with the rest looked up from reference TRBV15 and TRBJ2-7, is DAMVIQNPRYQVTQFGKPVTLSCSQTLNHNVMYWYQQKSSQAPKLLFHYYDKDFNNEADTPDNFQSRRPNTSFCFLDIRSPGLGDTAMYLCATSQPSFWAAHGEQYFGPGTRLTVT.

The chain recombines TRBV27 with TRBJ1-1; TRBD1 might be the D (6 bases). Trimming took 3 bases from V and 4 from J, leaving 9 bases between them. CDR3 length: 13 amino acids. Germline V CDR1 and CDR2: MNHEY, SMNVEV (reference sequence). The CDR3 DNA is TGTGCCAGCAGTTTCCGGGGGGCCACTGAAGCTTTCTTT. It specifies CASSFRGATEAFF.

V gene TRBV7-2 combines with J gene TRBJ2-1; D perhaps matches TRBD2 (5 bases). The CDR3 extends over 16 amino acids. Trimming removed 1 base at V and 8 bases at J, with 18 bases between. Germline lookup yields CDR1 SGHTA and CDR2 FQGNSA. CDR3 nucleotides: TGTGCCAGCAGCTTAGAGGGCGGGCTCGGGAAGCATGAGCAGTTCTTC. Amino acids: CASSLEGGLGKHEQFF. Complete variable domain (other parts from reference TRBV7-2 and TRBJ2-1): GAGVSQSPSNKVTEKGKDVELRCDPISGHTALYWYRQSLGQGLEFLIYFQGNSAPDKSGLPSDRFSAERTGGSVSTLTIQRTQQEDSAVYLCASSLEGGLGKHEQFFGPGTRLTVL.

The CDR3 sequence is CASSRDSTYNEQFF. CDR3 sequence (DNA): TGCGCCAGCAGCCGGGACAGTACCTACAATGAGCAGTTCTTC. This chain connects TRBV5-1 to TRBJ2-1, with 7 bases matching TRBD1. The CDR3 covers 14 residues. Trimming at V came to 4 bases and at J to 2 bases, leaving 3 bases not matched to a gene. Germline V lookup: CDR1 SGHRS, CDR2 YFSETQ.

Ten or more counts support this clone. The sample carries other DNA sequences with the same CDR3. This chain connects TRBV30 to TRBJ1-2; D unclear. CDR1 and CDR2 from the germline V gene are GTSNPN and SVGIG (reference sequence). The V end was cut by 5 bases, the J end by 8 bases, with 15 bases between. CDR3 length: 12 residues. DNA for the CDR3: TGTGCCTGGCCCCGGGCCCTTGGCGGCTACACCTTC. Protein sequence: CAWPRALGGYTF.

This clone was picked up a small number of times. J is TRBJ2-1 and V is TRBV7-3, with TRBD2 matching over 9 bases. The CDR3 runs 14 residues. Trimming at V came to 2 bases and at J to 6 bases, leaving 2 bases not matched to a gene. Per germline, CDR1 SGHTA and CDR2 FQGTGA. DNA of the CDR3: TGTGCCAGCAGCTTAGCGGGAGGGGCCAATGAGCAGTTCTTC. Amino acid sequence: CASSLAGGANEQFF.

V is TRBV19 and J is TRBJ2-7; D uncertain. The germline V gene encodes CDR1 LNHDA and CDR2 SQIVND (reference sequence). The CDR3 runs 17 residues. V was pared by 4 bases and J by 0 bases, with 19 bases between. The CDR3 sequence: CASSTNRWGKSSYEQYF. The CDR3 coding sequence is TGTGCCAGTAGTACCAATCGTTGGGGTAAGAGCTCCTACGAGCAGTACTTC.

CDR3 nucleotides: TGTGCCAGTAGTATAGCGGCGGGCTACGAGCAGTACTTC. As protein: CASSIAAGYEQYF. The chain combines TRBV19 with TRBJ2-7; tentatively, D is TRBD2 (5 bases). CDR1 LNHDA and CDR2 SQIVND come from the germline V gene (reference sequence). V was shortened by 1 base and J by 3 bases, with 7 bases between the two germline ends. The CDR3 length is 13 residues.

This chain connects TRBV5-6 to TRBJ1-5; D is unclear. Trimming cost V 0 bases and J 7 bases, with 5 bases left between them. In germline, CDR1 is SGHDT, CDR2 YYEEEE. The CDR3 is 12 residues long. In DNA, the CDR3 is TGTGCCAGCAGCTTGGGTGAGCAGCCCCAGCATTTT. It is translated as CASSLGEQPQHF.

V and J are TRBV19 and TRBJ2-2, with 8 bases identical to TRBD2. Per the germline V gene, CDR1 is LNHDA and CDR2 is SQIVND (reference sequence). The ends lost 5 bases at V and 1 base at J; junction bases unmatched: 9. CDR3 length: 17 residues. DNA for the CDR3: TGTGCCAGTAGTTCCCGGGGGGGGAGACAGAACACCGGGGAGCTGTTTTTT. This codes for CASSSRGGRQNTGELFF.

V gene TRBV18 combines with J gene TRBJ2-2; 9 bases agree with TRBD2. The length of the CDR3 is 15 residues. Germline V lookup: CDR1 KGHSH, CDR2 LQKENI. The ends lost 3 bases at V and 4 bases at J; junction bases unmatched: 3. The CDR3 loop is CASSPERGATGELFF. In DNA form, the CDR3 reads TGTGCCAGCTCACCGGAGCGGGGGGCCACCGGGGAGCTGTTTTTT.

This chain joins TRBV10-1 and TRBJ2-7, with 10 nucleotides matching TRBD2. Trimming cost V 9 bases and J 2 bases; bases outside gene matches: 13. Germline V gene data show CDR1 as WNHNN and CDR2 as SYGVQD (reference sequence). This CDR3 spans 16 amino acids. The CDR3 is CARLIAGGQLAYEQYF. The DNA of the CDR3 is TGCGCCAGACTAATAGCGGGAGGACAACTCGCCTACGAGCAGTACTTC.